One and the same sample provided the 5 T cell receptor beta chains below, sequenced in a study of T cell repertoires in cytomegalovirus infection (dated 2019 in TCRdb). Data came from an Illumina HiSeq 1500. In TCRdb, the public reads were trimmed at Q25 with fastp and aligned with MiXCR, with productive beta chains retained. Every CDR3 protein is listed once, alongside the most common genes and DNA of its rows. The sample contains about 140,000 distinct CDR3 sequences, about 6.5% of them found a single time. Roughly 17% of the sample lies in the top ten. The sample comprised PBMCs. Receptors originate from a human donor in good health (CMV status not recorded). Some clones in this sample may be carry-over from other donors' samples.

The chain has TRBV6-6 and TRBJ2-7; D could derive from TRBD1 or TRBD2 (5 bases each). CDR3 length equals 13 residues. CDR1 is MNHNY, CDR2 SVGAGI, per germline (reference sequence). V was cut by 7 bases and J by 4 bases, with 14 bases left in between. The CDR3 loop is CASTRGKQYEQYF. The CDR3 DNA reads as TGTGCCAGCACCCGGGGCAAGCAATACGAGCAGTACTTC.

The chain employs TRBV12-3 or TRBV12-4 and TRBJ2-1; TRBD2 matches at 8 bases. Trimming cost V 7 bases and J 7 bases; bases outside gene matches: 6. This CDR3 has 13 amino acids. CDR3 in amino acids: CASNGGGRNEQFF. CDR3 bases: TGTGCCAGCAACGGGGGGGGGCGGAATGAGCAGTTCTTC.

This clonotype was seen ten or more times. The chain links TRBV7-2 to TRBJ1-1, with D possibly matching TRBD1 (5 bases). Germline CDR1 SGHTA, CDR2 FQGNSA. This CDR3 is 14 amino acids long. Trimming took 2 bases from V and 1 from J, leaving 8 bases between them. This chain's CDR3 is CASSLWGGNTEAFF. CDR3 nucleotide sequence: TGTGCCAGCAGCTTATGGGGGGGGAACACTGAAGCTTTCTTT.

This clonotype was counted at least ten times. The chain uses TRBV7-2 and TRBJ2-4, with D possibly TRBD2 on 6 matching bases. The CDR3 consists of 16 residues. Germline V lookup: CDR1 SGHTA, CDR2 FQGNSA. V was clipped by 4 bases and J by 7 bases, with 20 bases between them. The CDR3 sequence is CASSSSAGLPGNIQYF. The CDR3 nucleotides read TGTGCCAGCAGCTCCTCCGCTGGACTACCGGGTAACATTCAGTACTTC.

This clonotype was seen repeatedly, ten times or more. This chain joins TRBV7-2 and TRBJ1-3; D call uncertain. The CDR3 contains 14 residues. Germline-derived CDR1 and CDR2 are SGHTA and FQGNSA. Trimming removed 7 bases from V and 2 bases from J, with 12 bases in between. CDR3 amino acids: CASTAGWPGNTIYF. CDR3 DNA sequence: TGTGCCAGCACGGCTGGTTGGCCTGGAAACACCATATATTTT.